Below, one T cell receptor beta chain is given with its context. Method: immunoSEQ multiplex PCR; TCRdb's copy keeps in-frame clones and lacks some. The sample has approximately 150,000 clones; around 74% are singletons. These data come from a study of blood T cell repertoires in COVID-19. Seattle's enrolled individuals joined amid active infection and were then monitored longitudinally. Germline CDR1 is LNHNV and CDR2 is YYDKDF (reference sequence). V was trimmed by 1 base and J by 2 bases, leaving 11 bases between them. The CDR3 is made up of 15 amino acids. The chain couples TRBV15 to TRBJ1-2; D is unresolved. Material: peripheral blood. The sequence came from a woman aged 55-70 years with COVID-19, enrolled during active disease. The CDR3 region is CATSRAAGSNYGYTF. Here the CDR3 DNA reads TGTGCCACCAGCAGAGCCGCGGGGTCGAACTATGGCTACACCTTC.